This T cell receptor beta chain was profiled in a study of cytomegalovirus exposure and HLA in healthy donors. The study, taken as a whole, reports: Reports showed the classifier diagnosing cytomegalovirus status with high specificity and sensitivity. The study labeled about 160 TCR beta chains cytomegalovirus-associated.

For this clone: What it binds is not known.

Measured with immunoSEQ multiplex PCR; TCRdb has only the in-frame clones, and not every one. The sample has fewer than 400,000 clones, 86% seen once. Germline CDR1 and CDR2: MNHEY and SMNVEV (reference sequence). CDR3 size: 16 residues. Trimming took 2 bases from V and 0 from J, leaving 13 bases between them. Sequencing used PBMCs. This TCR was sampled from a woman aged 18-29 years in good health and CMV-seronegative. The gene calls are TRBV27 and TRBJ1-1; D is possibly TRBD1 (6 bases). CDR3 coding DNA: TGTGCCAGCAGTTTAGGGACACAGGGTTTGAACACTGAAGCTTTCTTT. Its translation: CASSLGTQGLNTEAFF.